This passage covers 26 T cell receptor beta chains from one sample sequenced in a study of T cell repertoires in cytomegalovirus infection. Which antigens these TCRs recognize remains unknown. TCRdb re-derived calls from the reads in MiXCR, one entry per CDR3 protein. This table has about 500,000 distinct CDR3 sequences, 30% to 40% appearing once. The material sequenced was cultured PBMCs, taken from culture after CMV antigen stimulation. Receptors were obtained from a human donor in good health (CMV status not recorded). Some clones in this sample may be carry-over from other donors' samples.

CDR3 nucleotide sequence: TGCAGTGCCAATAGCGGGAGGGGCACAGATACGCAGTATTTT. It yields the protein CSANSGRGTDTQYF. The J gene is TRBJ2-3, the V gene TRBV20-1; the match to TRBD2 covers 11 bases. The CDR3 loop spans 14 amino acids. The germline V gene has CDR1 DFQATT and CDR2 SNEGSKA (reference sequence). V trimming: 6 bases; J trimming: 1 base; junction bases outside the gene matches: 3.

V is TRBV4-3 and J is TRBJ2-3; D not resolved. V was pared by 0 bases and J by 4 bases, with 14 bases between. The CDR3 runs to 16 residues. Germline V lookup: CDR1 LGHNA, CDR2 YSLEER. The CDR3 reads CASSQEEGHGPDTQYF. CDR3 DNA sequence: TGCGCCAGCAGCCAAGAAGAAGGGCATGGCCCAGATACGCAGTATTTT.

The J gene is TRBJ2-5, the V gene TRBV7-3; TRBD2 agrees at 8 bases. This CDR3 is built from 15 residues. Germline lookup yields CDR1 SGHTA and CDR2 FQGTGA. Trimming cost V 2 bases and J 5 bases; bases outside gene matches: 7. For the CDR3, the DNA is TGTGCCAGCAGCTTACAACCGGGACTAGGGGAGACCCAGTACTTC. Translated: CASSLQPGLGETQYF. Together with reference TRBV7-3 and TRBJ2-5, the CDR3 gives the full variable domain: GAGVSQTPSNKVTEKGKYVELRCDPISGHTALYWYRQSLGQGPEFLIYFQGTGAADDSGLPNDRFFAVRPEGSVSTLKIQRTERGDSAVYLCASSLQPGLGETQYFGPGTRLLVL.

V gene TRBV29-1 combines with J gene TRBJ2-7, with D perhaps TRBD1 (5 bases). CDR3 length: 14 residues. CDR1 is SQVTM and CDR2 is ANQGSEA in the germline V gene. Trimming left V 6 bases short and J 0 bases short, with 15 bases between. The CDR3 DNA reads as TGCAGCGTCGCGGAACAGGACCTCTCCTACGAGCAGTACTTC. It specifies CSVAEQDLSYEQYF.

This chain links TRBV6-2 or TRBV6-3 with TRBJ1-1, with no clear D. CDR1 and CDR2 from the germline V gene are MNHEY and SVGEGT. Trimming cost V 7 bases and J 1 base, with 10 bases left between them. The CDR3 spans 13 residues. The CDR3 is CASKAGKNTEAFF. The CDR3 bases are TGTGCCAGCAAGGCGGGCAAGAACACTGAAGCTTTCTTT.

This clonotype showed up just a few times. The CDR3 bases are TGTGCCACCAGCAGAGATTGGCGGGAGGGCCCCACAGATACGCAGTATTTT. Translating it yields CATSRDWREGPTDTQYF. V usage is TRBV15 and J usage is TRBJ2-3; TRBD2 matches at 9 bases. The CDR3 has 17 residues. Per the germline V gene, CDR1 is LNHNV and CDR2 is YYDKDF (reference sequence). The V gene end was trimmed by 0 bases and the J gene end by 2 bases; junction bases not matched to a gene: 6.

The CDR3 DNA reads as TGCGCCAGCAGCCAAGAATTGACTAGCTCCAATGAGCAGTTCTTC. Translation gives CASSQELTSSNEQFF. The chain has TRBV4-3 and TRBJ2-1; 7 bases map to TRBD2. The CDR3 has 15 residues. CDR1 is LGHNA and CDR2 is YSLEER in the germline V gene. With V trimmed by 0 bases and J by 6 bases, 5 bases remained unmatched.

This clonotype was seen only a few times. This chain links TRBV12-3 or TRBV12-4 with TRBJ1-1, with D possibly TRBD1 on 5 matching bases. Trimming took 4 bases from V and 10 from J, leaving 16 bases between them. The CDR3 runs 13 residues. The CDR3 nucleotides read TGTGCCAGCAGTTCGTCGGAGGGGCTAGGAGCTTTCTTT. Translated: CASSSSEGLGAFF.

The genes are TRBV28 and TRBJ1-5; 8 positions agree with TRBD1. This CDR3 contains 19 residues. Germline V gene sequence: CDR1 MDHEN, CDR2 SYDVKM. J lost 6 bases, V lost 1 base, and 17 bases had no gene match. The CDR3 here is CASSLLSGEGRGLGQPQHF. CDR3 sequence (DNA): TGTGCCAGCAGTTTATTGTCGGGGGAGGGCAGGGGGCTAGGTCAGCCCCAGCATTTT.

The V and J genes are TRBV27 and TRBJ1-2; 10 bases agree with TRBD1. Per the germline V gene, CDR1 is MNHEY and CDR2 is SMNVEV (reference sequence). V lost 5 bases to trimming and J lost 3 bases; unmatched junction nucleotides: 9. The length of the CDR3 is 16 residues. The CDR3 bases are TGTGCCAGCAGTCGACAAGGGACAGGGGCTTACTATGGCTACACCTTC. This encodes CASSRQGTGAYYGYTF.

This clonotype came up many times. The chain is built from TRBV11-1 and TRBJ1-6, with TRBD1 matching over 7 bases. The germline gives CDR1 SGHAT, CDR2 FQDESV (reference sequence). The V segment lost 8 bases and the J segment 7 bases; nucleotides outside the gene matches: 8. The CDR3 has 14 amino acids. The chain's CDR3 is CASGKGDRNSPLHF. The CDR3 DNA is TGTGCCAGCGGAAAGGGGGACAGAAATTCACCCCTCCACTTT.

V and J are TRBV6-2 or TRBV6-3 and TRBJ2-3; tentatively, D is TRBD1 (6 bases). Germline V gene lookup returns CDR1 MNHEY and CDR2 SVGEGT. This CDR3 is 18 amino acids long. V lost 4 bases and J lost 3, with 23 bases in between. The CDR3 sequence: CASSLVSPRQASTDTQYF. For the CDR3, the DNA is TGTGCCAGCAGTTTGGTATCCCCGAGACAGGCGTCAACAGATACGCAGTATTTT.

This clonotype was detected a few times. The V gene is TRBV12-3 or TRBV12-4, the J gene TRBJ2-1; D perhaps matches TRBD1 (5 bases). Trimming took off 6 bases at V and 2 bases at J, with 20 bases between the two ends. The CDR3 is 17 amino acids. CDR3 amino acids: CASRGPLLSGPYNEQFF. The CDR3 DNA sequence: TGTGCCAGCAGGGGGCCCCTACTATCAGGCCCCTACAATGAGCAGTTCTTC.

The rearrangement joins TRBV11-3 to TRBJ2-7; D is unclear. Germline loops: CDR1 SGHNT, CDR2 YENEEA. The V and J ends lost 3 bases and 4 bases respectively, with 7 bases between them. There are 12 residues in the CDR3. The CDR3 loop is CASSFSGYEQYV. The CDR3 DNA is TGTGCCAGCAGCTTTAGTGGATACGAGCAGTACGTC.

This clonotype came up a few times. The chain couples TRBV7-9 to TRBJ2-1, with 8 nucleotides matching TRBD2. CDR1 and CDR2 (germline): SEHNR, FQNEAQ (reference sequence). The CDR3 runs 16 residues. With 4 bases clipped from V and 10 bases from J, the junction kept 15 bases outside the gene matches. CDR3 bases: TGTGCCAGCAGCTCAAAGACTAGCGCCGAGCAAGGGGAGCAGTTCTTC. It specifies CASSSKTSAEQGEQFF.

The V gene is TRBV11-2, the J gene TRBJ2-1, with D maybe TRBD2 (6 bases). Trimming left V 1 base short and J 0 bases short, with 13 bases between. The germline CDR1 and CDR2 sequences are SGHAT and FQNNGV. The CDR3 covers 17 residues. The CDR3 DNA reads TGTGCCAGCAGCTTAGGAGGTAGCGGAGCCTCCTACAATGAGCAGTTCTTC. It encodes CASSLGGSGASYNEQFF.

The gene calls are TRBV4-3 and TRBJ1-5; 7 nucleotides line up with TRBD1. V trimming: 0 bases; J trimming: 7 bases; junction bases outside the gene matches: 9. The CDR3 has 16 residues. In germline, CDR1 is LGHNA, CDR2 YSLEER. The CDR3 spells CASSQDLRGPWQPQHF. CDR3 sequence (DNA): TGCGCCAGCAGCCAAGATCTTAGGGGGCCGTGGCAGCCCCAGCATTTT.

This clonotype was recorded a few times. The chain uses TRBV7-6 and TRBJ2-3; weak D call: TRBD2 (6 bases). This CDR3 is 15 amino acids long. Trimming took off 5 bases at V and 0 bases at J, with 12 bases between the two ends. The V gene's germline CDR1 is SGHVS and CDR2 FNYEAQ. CDR3 in DNA: TGTGCCAGCAGCGCCCAGGAGGGGAGCACAGATACGCAGTATTTT. It codes for CASSAQEGSTDTQYF.

The rearrangement links TRBV7-3 to TRBJ2-7; the D call may be TRBD1 or TRBD2 (5 bases each). Per germline, CDR1 SGHTA and CDR2 FQGTGA. This CDR3 comprises 14 residues. V lost 3 bases and J 1 base, leaving 10 bases between the germline ends. CDR3 protein: CASSLWDGSYEQYF. The CDR3 DNA is TGTGCCAGCAGCTTGTGGGACGGTTCCTACGAGCAGTACTTC.

The chain combines TRBV5-4 with TRBJ2-1; 7 nucleotides line up with TRBD1. CDR3 length: 14 residues. V was clipped by 4 bases and J by 5 bases; unmatched bases: 6. Germline CDR1 is SGHNT and CDR2 is YYREEE (reference sequence). CDR3 region: CASSRTGFDNEQFF. For the CDR3, the DNA is TGTGCCAGCAGCCGGACAGGATTCGACAATGAGCAGTTCTTC.

This clonotype occurred a few times. The J gene is TRBJ2-7, the V gene TRBV12-3 or TRBV12-4, with D unresolved. Deletions cut 5 bases from V and 7 bases from J, with 15 bases between. The CDR3 has 13 residues. CDR3 amino acids: CASSQDPLREQYV. The CDR3 bases are TGTGCCAGCAGTCAGGACCCCCTAAGGGAGCAGTACGTC.

This clonotype came up once. This rearrangement joins TRBV7-6 to TRBJ2-7; D uncertain. The germline V and J ends were trimmed by 1 base and 6 bases, with 10 bases remaining between them. Germline assignment: CDR1 SGHVS and CDR2 FNYEAQ. The CDR3 covers 13 residues. CDR3 coding DNA: TGTGCCAGCAGCTTAGATCCGGGCTCCGAGCAGTACGTC. It specifies CASSLDPGSEQYV.

This sequence joins TRBV12-3 or TRBV12-4 and TRBJ1-1, with TRBD1 as a possible D gene (5 bases). The CDR3 length is 13 residues. Deletions cut 6 bases from V and 7 bases from J, with 15 bases between. Here the CDR3 reads CASSIDRTREAFF. The CDR3 DNA is TGTGCCAGCAGCATAGACAGAACCCGTGAAGCTTTCTTT.

The V call is TRBV6-5, the J call TRBJ2-3; D not resolved. The V gene's germline CDR1 is MNHEY and CDR2 SVGAGI. This CDR3 has 16 amino acids. Deletions cut 0 bases from V and 0 bases from J, with 10 bases between. CDR3 in amino acids: CASSYSGPTSTDTQYF. In DNA, the CDR3 is TGTGCCAGCAGTTACTCTGGACCCACTAGCACAGATACGCAGTATTTT.

The chain carries TRBV7-9 and TRBJ2-7; D gene unclear. Germline values: CDR1 SEHNR, CDR2 FQNEAQ (reference sequence). The CDR3 is 11 amino acids. The V end lost 3 bases, the J end lost 6 bases, and 6 bases lay between the germline ends. In DNA, the CDR3 is TGTGCCAGCAGCTTCGGACCCGAGCAGTACGTC. Translating it yields CASSFGPEQYV.

The chain carries TRBV27 and TRBJ2-3; D remains ambiguous. The CDR3 has 14 residues. Trimming cost V 1 base and J 2 bases, with 7 bases left between them. Germline-derived CDR1 and CDR2 are MNHEY and SMNVEV (reference sequence). CDR3 nucleotides: TGTGCCAGCAGTTTATTTTCGTCCACAGATACGCAGTATTTT. Amino acid sequence: CASSLFSSTDTQYF.